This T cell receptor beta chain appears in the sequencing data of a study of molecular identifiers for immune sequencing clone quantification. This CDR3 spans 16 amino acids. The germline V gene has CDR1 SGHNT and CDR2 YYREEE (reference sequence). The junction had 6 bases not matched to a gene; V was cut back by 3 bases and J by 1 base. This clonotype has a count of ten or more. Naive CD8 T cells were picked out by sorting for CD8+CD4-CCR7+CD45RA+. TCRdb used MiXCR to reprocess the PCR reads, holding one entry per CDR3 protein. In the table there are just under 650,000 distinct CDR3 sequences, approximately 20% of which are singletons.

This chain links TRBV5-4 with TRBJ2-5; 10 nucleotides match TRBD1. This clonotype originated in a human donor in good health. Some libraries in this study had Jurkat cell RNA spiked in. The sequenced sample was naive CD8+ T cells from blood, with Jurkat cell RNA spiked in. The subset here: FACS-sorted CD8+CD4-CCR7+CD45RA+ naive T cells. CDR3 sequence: CASSYRDRGSQETQYF. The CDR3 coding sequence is TGTGCCAGCAGCTACCGGGACAGGGGCTCCCAAGAGACCCAGTACTTC.